This T cell receptor beta chain was recorded in a study of CD8 T cells in ankylosing spondylitis. Study-level findings and limits: Some motif variants were previously reported in reactive arthritis synovial fluid and blood. According to the report, clones linked to the disease were significantly enriched in matched synovial fluid samples taken from ankylosing spondylitis patients. Within ankylosing spondylitis blood, a TCR beta motif made up of several highly homologous variants appeared to be characteristic. Relatively scarce in peripheral blood, disease-linked clones were CD8+.

TCRdb passed the 5' RACE reads through MiXCR, listing each CDR3 protein once. The sample has some 85,000 distinct CDR3 sequences; around 8.3% are singletons. This clonotype turned up a few times. What it recognizes is unknown. CDR3 length: 15 amino acids. Germline CDR1 SGDLS, CDR2 YYNGEE. The V and J ends lost 3 bases and 0 bases, in that order; junction bases with no gene match: 1. This sequence joins TRBV9 and TRBJ2-5, with 11 bases fitting TRBD2. Sequencing used blood, either unsorted or a sorted T cell fraction (not recorded which). This TCR derives from a male donor with ankylosing spondylitis. CDR3 loop: CASSAGLADQETQYF. CDR3 in DNA: TGTGCCAGCAGCGCGGGACTAGCGGACCAAGAGACCCAGTACTTC.